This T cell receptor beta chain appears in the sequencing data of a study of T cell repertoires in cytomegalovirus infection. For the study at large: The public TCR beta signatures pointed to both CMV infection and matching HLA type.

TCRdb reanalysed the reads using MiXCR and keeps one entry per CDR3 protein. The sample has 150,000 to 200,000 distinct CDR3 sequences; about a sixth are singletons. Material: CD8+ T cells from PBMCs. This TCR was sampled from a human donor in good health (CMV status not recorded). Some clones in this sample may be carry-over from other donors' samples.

The CDR3: CASSLTLAERSYEQYF. DNA for the CDR3: TGTGCCAGCAGCTTAACCCTGGCAGAGCGCTCCTACGAGCAGTACTTC. The rearrangement uses TRBV7-9 and TRBJ2-7; D is unresolved. Germline-derived CDR1 and CDR2 are SEHNR and FQNEAQ (reference sequence). The CDR3 runs 16 residues. The ends were cut back, 2 bases at V and 0 bases at J, with 14 bases in the middle. Drawing the rest from reference TRBV7-9 and TRBJ2-7, the complete variable domain is DTGVSQNPRHKITKRGQNVTFRCDPISEHNRLYWYRQTLGQGPEFLTYFQNEAQLEKSRLLSDRFSAERPKGSFSTLEIQRTEQGDSAMYLCASSLTLAERSYEQYFGPGTRLTVT.